These 30 T cell receptor beta chains share one sample of origin, sequenced in a study of immune characterization of retroperitoneal liposarcoma (dated by TCRdb to the late 2010s). Receptor libraries were prepared by PCR. TCRdb shows the sequencer as NextSeq 500. TCRdb trimmed the raw reads at Q25, called clones with MiXCR and kept productive beta chains. Rows with one shared CDR3 protein collapse into an entry with the most common genes and DNA. The table for this sample lists about 10,000 distinct CDR3 sequences; roughly 35% of them were counted only once. The top ten clonotypes cover roughly 25% of the sample. The specimen sequenced was tumor tissue. Every receptor here comes from a male donor with retroperitoneal liposarcoma.

This clonotype is labeled medium-sized. V and J are TRBV7-2 and TRBJ2-1; TRBD2 matches at 9 bases. The DNA end is more similar to TRBJ2-7, so the J call may be wrong. Germline lookup yields CDR1 SGHTA and CDR2 FQGNSA. The CDR3 runs 18 residues. The CDR3 is CASSLEPLIQLAGFEQYF. The CDR3 DNA is TGTGCCAGCAGCTTAGAGCCTCTCATACAACTAGCGGGCTTTGAGCAGTACTTC.

V and J are TRBV27 and TRBJ2-1; 13 nucleotides match TRBD2. The junction had 11 bases not matched to a gene; V was cut back by 5 bases and J by 7 bases. Germline CDR1 MNHEY, CDR2 SMNVEV (reference sequence). The CDR3 is 17 amino acids. CDR3 sequence: CASSILWTSGSLNEQFF. CDR3 bases: TGTGCCAGCAGTATACTCTGGACTAGCGGGAGCCTTAATGAGCAGTTCTTC.

In this sample, this clonotype turned up a few times. V gene TRBV6-1 combines with J gene TRBJ1-2, with D possibly being TRBD1 (5 bases). The CDR3 totals 12 residues. CDR1 is MNHNS, CDR2 SASEGT, per germline. The V end lost 4 bases, the J end lost 9 bases, and 12 bases lay between the germline ends. Here the CDR3 reads CASSGGPPRYTF. The DNA of the CDR3 is TGTGCCAGCAGTGGGGGCCCCCCCCGCTACACCTTC.

The genes are TRBV6-1 and TRBJ2-1; D might be TRBD1 (7 bases). Germline lookup yields CDR1 MNHNS and CDR2 SASEGT. Trimming shortened V by 6 bases and J by 9 bases, and 9 bases separated the two germline ends. The CDR3 spans 11 residues. The CDR3 nucleotides are TGTGCCAGCAGGCAGGGGGGTGAGCAGTTCTTC. Translation: CASRQGGEQFF.

This clonotype qualifies as medium-sized. This chain joins TRBV12-3 or TRBV12-4 and TRBJ2-1, with D possibly matching TRBD2 (5 bases). CDR3 length: 17 amino acids. Trimming pared 1 base from V and 0 bases from J, leaving 13 bases between. CDR3 amino acids: CASSLGDSASSYNEQFF. The CDR3 DNA sequence: TGTGCCAGCAGTTTAGGGGATAGCGCCAGCTCCTACAATGAGCAGTTCTTC.

This rearrangement joins TRBV6-2 or TRBV6-3 to TRBJ2-3; D not certain. Germline V gene lookup returns CDR1 MNHEY and CDR2 SVGEGT. This CDR3 has 13 amino acids. Trimming left V 4 bases short and J 1 base short, with 6 bases between. In nucleotides, the CDR3 is TGTGCCAGCAGTTTTCAGGGCACAGATACGCAGTATTTT. Translated: CASSFQGTDTQYF.

This clonotype was observed many times. V usage is TRBV6-1 and J usage is TRBJ2-5, with a tentative D call TRBD2 (6 bases). The better agreement between TRBJ2-7 and the DNA end casts doubt on the J call. CDR3 size: 13 residues. In germline, CDR1 is MNHNS, CDR2 SASEGT. CDR3 sequence (DNA): TGTGCCAGTATCAGGGCGGGGTCCTACGAGCAGTACTTC. Its protein is CASIRAGSYEQYF.

A single count supports this clonotype. The chain recombines TRBV6-7 with TRBJ1-1, with D perhaps TRBD1 (6 bases). TRBV6-7 is marked as an open reading frame, function uncertain. This CDR3 has 15 residues. Trimming pared 10 bases from V and 3 bases from J, leaving 21 bases between. CDR3 bases: TGTGCCACCGCCGGGGCCGGCAAGGGGGACACTGAAGCTTTCTTT. Translation: CATAGAGKGDTEAFF.

This clonotype counts as medium-sized. The rearrangement links TRBV7-2 to TRBJ2-5; D may correspond to TRBD1 or TRBD2 (6 bases each). V shed 5 bases and J shed 3 bases, with 16 bases lying between them. Germline V gives CDR1 SGHTA, CDR2 FQGNSA. The CDR3 totals 15 residues. The CDR3 loop is CASSRRGRIEETQYF. The DNA of the CDR3 is TGTGCCAGCAGCCGTAGGGGGAGGATCGAAGAGACCCAGTACTTC. Looking up the rest from reference TRBV7-2 and TRBJ2-5 gives the full variable domain: GAGVSQSPSNKVTEKGKDVELRCDPISGHTALYWYRQSLGQGLEFLIYFQGNSAPDKSGLPSDRFSAERTGGSVSTLTIQRTQQEDSAVYLCASSRRGRIEETQYFGPGTRLLVL.

Many counts were recorded for this clonotype. The rearrangement uses TRBV7-2 and TRBJ2-3; 10 nucleotides line up with TRBD2. Germline CDR1 reads SGHTA; CDR2 reads FQGNSA. Trimming at V came to 1 base and at J to 10 bases, leaving 8 bases not matched to a gene. This CDR3 region has 15 residues. DNA for the CDR3: TGTGCCAGCAGCTTAGGGGGGCTAGCGGGAGACGCGCAGTATTTT. Translated: CASSLGGLAGDAQYF.

This clonotype appeared many times. V usage is TRBV4-1 and J usage is TRBJ2-2; TRBD2 matches 7 bases. With 1 base clipped from V and 8 bases from J, the junction kept 10 bases outside the gene matches. The CDR3 runs 16 residues. The germline V gene has CDR1 MGHRA and CDR2 YSYEKL. The CDR3 here is CASSQASTSQSGELFF. Here the CDR3 DNA reads TGCGCCAGCAGCCAAGCCTCGACTAGCCAGTCTGGGGAGCTGTTTTTT.

This sequence joins TRBV12-3 or TRBV12-4 and TRBJ1-5, with no clear D. The V end lost 3 bases, the J end lost 0 bases, and 6 bases lay between the germline ends. This CDR3 has 14 amino acids. The CDR3 DNA reads TGTGCCAGCAGTTTCCAGGATAGCAATCAGCCCCAGCATTTT. Encoded protein: CASSFQDSNQPQHF.

This clonotype was seen at least ten times. The chain is built from TRBV6-1 and TRBJ2-5, with D tentatively TRBD2 (7 bases). This CDR3 contains 15 residues. V was shortened by 7 bases and J by 1 base, with 16 bases between the two germline ends. Germline V gene sequence: CDR1 MNHNS, CDR2 SASEGT. Here the CDR3 reads CASTGHREGQETQYF. CDR3 nucleotide sequence: TGTGCCAGCACGGGCCACAGGGAGGGCCAAGAGACCCAGTACTTC.

In its sample, this clonotype is large. CDR3 nucleotide sequence: TGTGCCAGCAGTGAGGGACTAGCGATTCTTCCGGAGCAGTTCTTC. It codes for CASSEGLAILPEQFF. The V call is TRBV6-1, the J call TRBJ2-1, with 10 bases lining up with TRBD2. The CDR3 has 15 amino acids. CDR1 MNHNS and CDR2 SASEGT come from the germline V gene. V was clipped by 3 bases and J by 10 bases; unmatched bases: 9.

This clonotype has just a few counts. V is TRBV27 and J is TRBJ2-1; no reliable D call. This CDR3 has 16 residues. The germline V and J ends were trimmed by 5 bases and 5 bases, with 19 bases remaining between them. The V gene's germline CDR1 is MNHEY and CDR2 SMNVEV (reference sequence). The CDR3 spells CASSPSIAIQHNEQFF. The CDR3 nucleotides read TGTGCCAGCAGTCCCTCCATAGCTATCCAACACAATGAGCAGTTCTTC.

This clonotype showed up many times. The genes are TRBV6-1 and TRBJ2-7, with 12 bases identical to TRBD2. This CDR3 comprises 13 residues. V shed 3 bases and J 10 bases; nucleotides not matched to a gene: 4. Germline V gene lookup returns CDR1 MNHNS and CDR2 SASEGT. The CDR3 protein is CASSDWTSGVQYF. DNA for the CDR3: TGTGCCAGCAGTGATTGGACTAGCGGGGTCCAGTACTTC.

In its sample, this clonotype ranks as large. This chain links TRBV6-1 with TRBJ2-1, with D possibly being TRBD2 (6 bases). The J call may be faulty, since TRBJ2-7 better matches the DNA end. The V gene's germline CDR1 is MNHNS and CDR2 SASEGT. This CDR3 contains 13 residues. CDR3 loop: CASSRTDYYEQYF. Written as DNA, the CDR3 is TGTGCCAGCAGTAGGACGGACTACTACGAGCAGTACTTC.

The chain couples TRBV7-2 to TRBJ2-7; D is possibly TRBD2 (5 bases). V dropped 5 bases and J dropped 6 bases, with 20 bases sitting between them. The length of the CDR3 is 15 residues. Germline values: CDR1 SGHTA, CDR2 FQGNSA. This CDR3 is CASSPGVPTWGEQYF. The CDR3 DNA reads as TGTGCCAGCAGCCCCGGGGTTCCCACTTGGGGCGAGCAGTACTTC.

A few counts support this clonotype. V usage is TRBV7-8 and J usage is TRBJ2-1, with TRBD2 as a possible D gene (5 bases). Trimming cost V 3 bases and J 10 bases, with 19 bases left between them. Germline V gives CDR1 SGHVS, CDR2 FQNEAQ. This CDR3 is 15 amino acids long. The chain's CDR3 is CASSLDPGFSYEQFF. The CDR3 DNA is TGTGCCAGCAGCTTGGACCCGGGATTCTCCTACGAGCAGTTCTTC. Full variable domain (rest looked up from reference TRBV7-8 and TRBJ2-1): GAGVSQSPRYKVAKRGQDVALRCDPISGHVSLFWYQQALGQGPEFLTYFQNEAQLDKSGLPSDRFFAERPEGSVSTLKIQRTQQEDSAVYLCASSLDPGFSYEQFFGPGTRLTVL.

Note on this clonotype: The junction departs from germline at one end; a sequencing error may be responsible. The V call is TRBV5-3, the J call TRBJ1-1; D perhaps matches TRBD1 (5 bases). TRBV5-3 is designated an ORF whose function remains uncertain. The CDR3 is 12 amino acids. CDR3 amino acids: CASSWGGTEAFF. For the CDR3, the DNA is TGTGCCAGCAGCTGGGGGGGAACTGAAGCTTTCTTT.

In this sample, this clonotype turned up a few times. V gene TRBV27 combines with J gene TRBJ1-1; D gene unclear. V lost 3 bases to trimming and J lost 4 bases, with 9 bases between them. This CDR3 is built from 13 residues. Germline V gene lookup returns CDR1 MNHEY and CDR2 SMNVEV (reference sequence). The CDR3 sequence is CASSFRGSTEAFF. Written as DNA, the CDR3 is TGTGCCAGCAGTTTCCGAGGTTCCACTGAAGCTTTCTTT.

This clonotype is categorized as medium-sized. V usage is TRBV7-6 and J usage is TRBJ2-1, with D uncertain. Germline-derived CDR1 and CDR2 are SGHVS and FNYEAQ. V lost 4 bases and J lost 4, with 17 bases in between. The CDR3 extends over 16 amino acids. Written as DNA, the CDR3 is TGTGCCAGCAGCTCACCGACTTTCGACTTTTACAATGAGCAGTTCTTC. Encoded protein: CASSSPTFDFYNEQFF.

This clonotype came up a few times. The chain links TRBV6-1 to TRBJ2-1, with D hard to call. V shed 7 bases and J shed 12 bases, with 25 bases lying between them. The CDR3 sequence is 15 residues long. The germline gives CDR1 MNHNS, CDR2 SASEGT. DNA of the CDR3: TGTGCCAGCATAAAGTTCCTCGACTCCGTCTTTGGGCAGTTCTTC. This sequence encodes CASIKFLDSVFGQFF.

The J gene is TRBJ1-1, the V gene TRBV12-5; D possibly corresponds to TRBD1 (5 bases). In germline, CDR1 is LGHNT, CDR2 FRNRAP. The V end lost 7 bases, the J end lost 1 base, and 13 bases lay between the germline ends. The CDR3 covers 14 residues. The CDR3 loop is CASALGTANTEAFF. The CDR3 bases are TGTGCTAGTGCCCTAGGGACGGCGAACACTGAAGCTTTCTTT.

The chain has TRBV18 and TRBJ2-5, with D tentatively TRBD2 (5 bases). Gene TRBJ2-1 matches the end of the DNA better, so the J call may be wrong. Germline CDR1 and CDR2: KGHSH and LQKENI. The CDR3 loop spans 13 amino acids. CDR3 region: CASSPPGSEEQFF. As DNA, the CDR3 is TGTGCCAGCTCACCGCCGGGGAGCGAGGAGCAGTTCTTC.

V is TRBV6-1 and J is TRBJ2-5; tentatively, D is TRBD1 or TRBD2 (6 bases each). The germline gives CDR1 MNHNS, CDR2 SASEGT. The CDR3 is made up of 14 amino acids. V was clipped by 7 bases and J by 11 bases, with 23 bases between them. Written as DNA, the CDR3 is TGTGCCAGCACCGTCGGGGGCCGCCGTTTTGAGCAGTACTTC. Its protein is CASTVGGRRFEQYF.

The rearrangement joins TRBV6-5 to TRBJ2-1; no firm D call. The better agreement between TRBJ2-5 and the DNA end casts doubt on the J call. The germline gives CDR1 MNHEY, CDR2 SVGAGI. The CDR3 has 14 residues. CDR3 DNA: TGTGCCAGTCCAAAAGGGCGCTGGAGAGAGACCCAGTACTTC. Protein: CASPKGRWRETQYF.

The chain has TRBV7-2 and TRBJ2-1; tentative D call: TRBD2 (5 bases). Judging by the DNA end, TRBJ2-7 fits better; the J call may be wrong. Looked up from germline, CDR1 is SGHTA and CDR2 is FQGNSA. The CDR3 is 13 amino acids. The CDR3, as DNA: TGTGCCAGCAGCTTTGACATGAGGGACGAGCAGTACTTC. It specifies CASSFDMRDEQYF.

The chain joins TRBV7-2 to TRBJ2-3; the D is unclear. CDR1 is SGHTA, CDR2 FQGNSA, per germline. The CDR3 contains 15 residues. The ends were cut back, 5 bases at V and 4 bases at J, with 16 bases in the middle. The DNA of the CDR3 is TGTGCCAGCAGCGCCGACTCGGGCGGAGCAGATACGCAGTATTTT. It translates to CASSADSGGADTQYF.

This clonotype was observed a single time. This sequence joins TRBV6-1 and TRBJ2-3, with 11 positions matching TRBD2. This CDR3 spans 16 amino acids. Germline values: CDR1 MNHNS, CDR2 SASEGT. The V segment lost 0 bases and the J segment 2 bases; nucleotides outside the gene matches: 1. The CDR3 DNA reads TGTGCCAGCAGTGAAGCTAGCGGGGGGGTCACAGATACGCAGTATTTT. Protein product: CASSEASGGVTDTQYF.